One and the same sample provided the 17 T cell receptor beta chains below, sequenced in a study of breast tumors, draining lymph nodes, adjacent tissues. TCRdb re-called the multiplex PCR reads with MiXCR, one entry per CDR3 protein. The repertoire consists of under 110,000 distinct CDR3 sequences, with more than 30% occurring once and the leading ten covering 5.5% to 7%. Axillary draining lymph nodes of breast cancer patients supplied the node samples. Sequencing was performed on axillary lymph node tissue. Receptors were obtained from a female donor with breast cancer. Some clones in this sample may be carry-over from other donors' samples.

Many counts were recorded for this clonotype. This rearrangement joins TRBV11-2 to TRBJ2-3, with 11 bases lining up with TRBD2. V shed 4 bases, J shed 1 base, and the junction held 4 bases outside the gene matches. The germline V gene encodes CDR1 SGHAT and CDR2 FQNNGV. The CDR3 totals 16 residues. This chain's CDR3 is CASSSQTSGGTDTQYF. The CDR3 region has the DNA TGTGCCAGCAGCTCGCAGACTAGCGGGGGCACAGATACGCAGTATTTT. The whole variable domain, remainder taken from reference TRBV11-2 and TRBJ2-3, is EAGVAQSPRYKIIEKRQSVAFWCNPISGHATLYWYQQILGQGPKLLIQFQNNGVVDDSQLPKDRFSAERLKGVDSTLKIQPAKLEDSAVYLCASSSQTSGGTDTQYFGPGTRLTVL.

This clonotype was seen ten or more times. This sequence joins TRBV6-1 and TRBJ2-1; D not resolved. The CDR3 consists of 12 residues. Trimming took 3 bases from V and 14 from J, leaving 14 bases between them. The germline gives CDR1 MNHNS, CDR2 SASEGT. The CDR3 region has the DNA TGTGCCAGCAGTGACTGGCTCGATGATAAGTTCTTC. This sequence encodes CASSDWLDDKFF.

This clonotype was found many times. The CDR3 DNA follows: TGTGCCACCAGGATGGGCAGGGAAGGCGACGAGCAGTACTTC. Translating gives CATRMGREGDEQYF. The chain has TRBV15 and TRBJ2-7, with a tentative D call TRBD1 (5 bases). CDR1 is LNHNV, CDR2 YYDKDF, per germline (reference sequence). This CDR3 has 14 residues. With 6 bases removed from V and 5 bases from J, the gap between germline ends came to 17 bases. Based on the CDR3 plus reference TRBV15 and TRBJ2-7, the full variable domain is DAMVIQNPRYQVTQFGKPVTLSCSQTLNHNVMYWYQQKSSQAPKLLFHYYDKDFNNEADTPDNFQSRRPNTSFCFLDIRSPGLGDTAMYLCATRMGREGDEQYFGPGTRLTVT.

V and J are TRBV5-4 and TRBJ1-4; 7 bases are a match to TRBD1. Per germline, CDR1 SGHNT and CDR2 YYREEE (reference sequence). After removal of 2 bases from V and 3 bases from J, the junction contained 10 bases not matched to a gene. The CDR3 is made up of 17 amino acids. The CDR3, as DNA: TGTGCCAGCAGCTTCAACCCGGGACAGAAAGCTAATGAAAAACTGTTTTTT. It specifies CASSFNPGQKANEKLFF.

This clonotype was counted many times. V gene TRBV18 combines with J gene TRBJ1-6, with 7 bases aligning to TRBD1. The V and J ends lost 6 bases and 5 bases, in that order; junction bases with no gene match: 4. This CDR3 comprises 14 residues. Germline V gene lookup returns CDR1 KGHSH and CDR2 LQKENI. DNA for the CDR3: TGTGCCAGCTCCCTTGGACAGGATAATTCACCCCTCCACTTT. Translating it yields CASSLGQDNSPLHF.

This clonotype was seen just once. A much larger clone differs by one base, so this may be a read error. V gene TRBV10-1 combines with J gene TRBJ2-5; D remains unclear. Looked up from germline, CDR1 is WNHNN and CDR2 is SYGVQD (reference sequence). CDR3 length equals 15 residues. Trimming shortened V by 5 bases and J by 2 bases, and 15 bases separated the two germline ends. The CDR3 region has the DNA TGCGCCAGCAGTCTCCACAGCCCAATTCAAGAGACCCAGTACTTC. Translated: CASSLHSPIQETQYF.

The table lists this clonotype with a few counts. CDR3: CASSVDGDYGYTF. CDR3 in DNA: TGTGCCAGCAGCGTAGACGGGGATTATGGCTACACCTTC. This sequence joins TRBV9 and TRBJ1-2; no firm D call. V dropped 0 bases and J dropped 5 bases, with 8 bases sitting between them. The CDR3 contains 13 residues. CDR1 is SGDLS and CDR2 is YYNGEE in the germline V gene.

The chain is built from TRBV5-1 and TRBJ2-7, with D hard to call. Germline loops: CDR1 SGHRS, CDR2 YFSETQ. Trimming shortened V by 0 bases and J by 2 bases, and 6 bases separated the two germline ends. There are 13 residues in the CDR3. In DNA form, the CDR3 reads TGCGCCAGCAGCTTGGGCAATCCCTACGAGCAGTACTTC. It specifies CASSLGNPYEQYF.

The chain has TRBV9 and TRBJ2-1, with 10 bases fitting TRBD2. There are 17 residues in the CDR3. V dropped 3 bases and J dropped 2; count of bases not matched to a gene: 8. Per germline, CDR1 SGDLS and CDR2 YYNGEE. CDR3 DNA: TGTGCCAGCAGCGCGGGGGGGGGACTAGCGCCCTACAATGAGCAGTTCTTC. Its translation is CASSAGGGLAPYNEQFF.

The rearrangement joins TRBV5-6 to TRBJ2-7; D is uncertain. The V and J ends lost 5 bases and 6 bases respectively, with 12 bases between them. The length of the CDR3 is 12 residues. Germline CDR1 and CDR2: SGHDT and YYEEEE. CDR3 region: CASSTDNFEQYF. The CDR3 DNA sequence: TGTGCCAGCAGTACCGACAACTTCGAGCAGTACTTC.

V and J are TRBV6-5 and TRBJ2-1; 12 bases align to TRBD1. From germline, CDR1 is MNHEY and CDR2 SVGAGI. This CDR3 spans 18 amino acids. V dropped 5 bases and J dropped 7; count of bases not matched to a gene: 15. CDR3 coding DNA: TGTGCCAGCAGTCACTTGTGGCCAACGGGACAGGGGGCGAATGAGCAGTTCTTC. Translation gives CASSHLWPTGQGANEQFF.

This clonotype was observed at least ten times. The V and J genes are TRBV5-8 and TRBJ1-2; TRBD1 might be the D (5 bases). V lost 2 bases and J lost 8, with 13 bases in between. The CDR3 extends over 13 amino acids. Germline assignment: CDR1 SGHTS and CDR2 YDEGEE. For the CDR3, the DNA is TGTGCCAGCAGCTTCGGGACCTTTGAGGGCTACACCTTC. Residues: CASSFGTFEGYTF.

This clonotype showed up many times. V usage is TRBV19 and J usage is TRBJ2-1; D possibly corresponds to TRBD1 (6 bases). CDR3 length equals 13 residues. Trimming removed 3 bases at V and 7 bases at J, with 10 bases between. Germline loops: CDR1 LNHDA, CDR2 SQIVND (reference sequence). CDR3 sequence reads: CASSILQGNEQFF. In DNA, the CDR3 is TGTGCCAGTAGTATCCTCCAGGGGAATGAGCAGTTCTTC.

Comment on this clonotype: An end of the junction differs from the germline gene, which may be a read error. J is TRBJ1-6 and V is TRBV2; 7 bases map to TRBD1. Germline V lookup: CDR1 SNHLY, CDR2 FYNNEI. The CDR3 runs to 15 residues. The CDR3 is CASSGGQVKNSPLHF. As DNA, the CDR3 is TGTGCCAGCAGCGGAGGACAGGTGAAGAATTCTCCCCTTCACTTT.

This clonotype was detected many times. The rearrangement links TRBV6-1 to TRBJ2-3, with D unclear. Trimming removed 2 bases from V and 2 bases from J, with 14 bases in between. The V gene's germline CDR1 is MNHNS and CDR2 SASEGT. This CDR3 is built from 16 residues. CDR3 protein: CASSEMGWQNTDTQYF. DNA for the CDR3: TGTGCCAGCAGTGAAATGGGTTGGCAGAACACAGATACGCAGTATTTT.

This clonotype was counted at least ten times. This chain connects TRBV5-7 to TRBJ2-3, with 9 bases aligning to TRBD2. TRBV5-7 is recorded as an ORF, its role being uncertain. The CDR3 has 20 amino acids. The V gene end was trimmed by 4 bases and the J gene end by 5 bases; junction bases not matched to a gene: 23. The CDR3 spells CASSRYPPRYWRRGGDTQYF. In DNA form, the CDR3 reads TGTGCCAGCAGCCGTTACCCTCCTCGGTACTGGAGGCGGGGGGGAGATACGCAGTATTTT.

A remark on this clonotype: The CDR3 does not end in the conserved phenylalanine or tryptophan, so this is likely a read error. V and J are TRBV20-1 and TRBJ2-5; a weak D match, TRBD1 (5 bases). Germline assignment: CDR1 DFQATT and CDR2 SNEGSKA (reference sequence). V was shortened by 5 bases and J by 6 bases, with 7 bases between the two germline ends. The CDR3 length is 10 residues. In DNA form, the CDR3 reads TGCAGTGCTCGACAGAAGACCCAGTACCCC. This codes for CSARQKTQYP.